Listed here are 9 T cell receptor beta chains from one sample, sequenced in a study of OX40 agonist ivuxolimab in advanced cancers. Here immunoSEQ multiplex PCR was the method, and the copy in TCRdb shows in-frame clones only, minus some. Of roughly 29,000 clones in the sample, around 82% were seen once. Sample: CD4+ or CD8+ T cells sorted from blood, taken in a trial of the OX40 agonist ivuxolimab. All receptors derive from an adult with an advanced solid tumor such as melanoma, head and neck, liver or kidney cancer.

This rearrangement joins TRBV2 to TRBJ2-3; TRBD2 matches 9 bases. Germline trimming cut 7 bases from V and 1 base from J; bases unmatched to any gene: 6. Germline loops: CDR1 SNHLY, CDR2 FYNNEI. This CDR3 spans 15 amino acids. CDR3 sequence: CASKSLAGGTDTQYF. The CDR3 DNA reads as TGTGCCAGCAAAAGTTTAGCGGGGGGCACAGATACGCAGTATTTT.

CDR3 in amino acids: CASSGHVVCSTDTQYF. In DNA, the CDR3 is TGTGCCAGCAGTGGACACGTGGTGTGCAGCACAGATACGCAGTATTTT. V and J are TRBV6-4 and TRBJ2-3; D gene uncertain. CDR3 length: 16 residues. Germline lookup yields CDR1 MRHNA and CDR2 SNTAGT. Trimming removed 4 bases at V and 0 bases at J, with 14 bases between.

The chain is built from TRBV6-5 and TRBJ2-5, with D hard to call. Germline CDR1 and CDR2: MNHEY and SVGAGI. There are 14 residues in the CDR3. The V gene lost 3 bases and the J gene lost 0 bases, with 8 bases spanning the gap. This CDR3 is CASSYFGHQETQYF. For the CDR3, the DNA is TGTGCCAGCAGTTATTTCGGGCACCAAGAGACCCAGTACTTC.

The V gene is TRBV5-6, the J gene TRBJ1-2; TRBD1 agrees at 9 bases. CDR3 size: 16 residues. CDR1 and CDR2 from the germline V gene are SGHDT and YYEEEE. With 3 bases clipped from V and 1 base from J, the junction kept 7 bases outside the gene matches. In DNA form, the CDR3 reads TGTGCCAGCAGCTATTCGACAGGGGGAGGTAACTATGGCTACACCTTC. It codes for CASSYSTGGGNYGYTF.

The V gene is TRBV27, the J gene TRBJ2-1; tentative D call: TRBD2 (7 bases). Deletions cut 7 bases from V and 4 bases from J, with 14 bases between. CDR1 is MNHEY, CDR2 SMNVEV, per germline (reference sequence). CDR3 length: 14 amino acids. CDR3 loop: CASNIGGGYNEQFF. The CDR3 region has the DNA TGTGCCAGCAATATAGGGGGGGGTTACAATGAGCAGTTCTTC.

This chain uses TRBV10-3 with TRBJ2-6; 7 positions agree with TRBD1. The CDR3 extends over 16 amino acids. Trimming took 3 bases from V and 2 from J; bases not matched to a gene: 4. In germline, CDR1 is ENHRY, CDR2 SYGVKD. The DNA of the CDR3 is TGTGCCATCAGTGACCGGACAGGTCCTGGGGCCAACGTCCTGACTTTC. It codes for CAISDRTGPGANVLTF.

The chain has TRBV18 and TRBJ2-5; the match to TRBD1 covers 7 bases. The CDR3 loop spans 14 amino acids. Germline lookup yields CDR1 KGHSH and CDR2 LQKENI. J gave up 4 bases and V 4 bases, and 6 bases lay outside the gene matches. CDR3 nucleotide sequence: TGTGCCAGCTCACTTCGACAGGGTCGAGAGACCCAGTACTTC. It is translated as CASSLRQGRETQYF.

This chain connects TRBV11-2 to TRBJ1-4; D is unclear. CDR3 size: 12 residues. Germline values: CDR1 SGHAT, CDR2 FQNNGV. Between the trimmed V and J ends, which lost 5 bases and 14 bases, there was a span of 15 bases. The CDR3 DNA follows: TGTGCCAGCAGCGCCCGGACGGGGTTTCTGTTTTTT. It encodes CASSARTGFLFF.

The count of this clone is one. The chain employs TRBV19 and TRBJ2-1; 13 nucleotides agree with TRBD2. The CDR3 covers 16 residues. Unmatched junction bases numbered 3, after V lost 1 base and J lost 6 bases. Germline V gene data show CDR1 as LNHDA and CDR2 as SQIVND (reference sequence). The CDR3 DNA sequence: TGTGCCAGTAGTATAGGGCGACTAGCGGGAGGCAATGAGCAGTTCTTC. As protein: CASSIGRLAGGNEQFF.